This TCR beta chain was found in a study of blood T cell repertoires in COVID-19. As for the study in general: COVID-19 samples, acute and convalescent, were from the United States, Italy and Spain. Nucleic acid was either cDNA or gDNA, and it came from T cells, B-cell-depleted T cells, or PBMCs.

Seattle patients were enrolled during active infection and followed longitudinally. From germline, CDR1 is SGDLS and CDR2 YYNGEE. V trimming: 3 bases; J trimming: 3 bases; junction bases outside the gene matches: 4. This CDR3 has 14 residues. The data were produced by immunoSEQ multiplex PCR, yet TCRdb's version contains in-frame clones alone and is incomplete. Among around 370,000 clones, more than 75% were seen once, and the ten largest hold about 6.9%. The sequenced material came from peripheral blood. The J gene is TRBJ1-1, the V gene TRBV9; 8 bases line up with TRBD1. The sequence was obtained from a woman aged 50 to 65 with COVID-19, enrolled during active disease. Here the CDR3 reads CASSGYRGDTEAFF. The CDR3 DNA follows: TGTGCCAGCAGCGGCTACAGGGGGGACACTGAAGCTTTCTTT.